The entry below describes one TCR beta chain. Per germline, CDR1 DFQATT and CDR2 SNEGSKA (reference sequence). Trimming removed 2 bases from V and 5 bases from J, with 6 bases in between. The CDR3 is 12 amino acids. The data were taken from a study of early T cells in non-severe SARS-CoV-2 infection. TCRdb re-called the 5' RACE reads with MiXCR, one entry per CDR3 protein. Here the sample spans 70,000 to 90,000 distinct CDR3 sequences, about 12% being singletons. The V call is TRBV20-1, the J call TRBJ1-4, with D unclear. Sequencing was done on a sample of whole blood. This TCR was recovered from an adult who was a healthcare worker with PCR-confirmed SARS-CoV-2 infection or an uninfected control (not recorded which). This CDR3 is CSARKGNEKLFF. In nucleotides, the CDR3 is TGCAGTGCTAGAAAAGGGAATGAAAAACTGTTTTTT.